This record covers a single T cell receptor (beta chain). Clinical symptoms, serum thyroxine, TRAb, thyroid ultrasound and orbital computed tomography informed diagnoses. The data belong to a study of T cells in Graves' hyperthyroidism and ophthalmopathy. Whole-study context: Initial diagnosis, before any treatment, was when peripheral blood was collected.

Amplified regions were TCR beta CDR3 sequences from RNA transcripts. HTBI primers drove first-round RT-PCR of the TCR CDR3. TCRdb used MiXCR to reprocess the multiplex PCR reads, holding one entry per CDR3 protein. The repertoire holds around 530,000 distinct CDR3 sequences, more than 15% seen once, with around 17% in the top ten. This CDR3 region has 18 residues. With 1 base removed from V and 1 base from J, the gap between germline ends came to 17 bases. CDR1 and CDR2 from the germline V gene are SGHNT and YENEEA. Sequencing was carried out using blood. This TCR came from a woman aged 18-35 years with Graves' ophthalmopathy. The chain combines TRBV11-3 with TRBJ2-1; a possible D gene is TRBD1 (6 bases). The CDR3 spells CASSLAVPGQSSYNEQFF. DNA of the CDR3: TGTGCCAGCAGCTTAGCGGTACCGGGACAAAGTTCCTACAATGAGCAGTTCTTC. Full variable domain (rest looked up from reference TRBV11-3 and TRBJ2-1): EAGVVQSPRYKIIEKKQPVAFWCNPISGHNTLYWYLQNLGQGPELLIRYENEEAVDDSQLPKDRFSAERLKGVDSTLKIQPAELGDSAVYLCASSLAVPGQSSYNEQFFGPGTRLTVL.